One sample yielded the 10 T cell receptor beta chains listed below, sequenced in a study of blood T cell repertoires in COVID-19. Only in-frame clones appear in the TCRdb table, and some are missing; sequencing was by immunoSEQ multiplex PCR. Among fewer than 250,000 clones listed, around nine tenths were seen once. The sample taken for sequencing was peripheral blood. The receptors here all came from a man in his 60s who had recovered from COVID-19.

This rearrangement joins TRBV6-4 to TRBJ2-3; 9 bases align to TRBD1. From germline, CDR1 is MRHNA and CDR2 SNTAGT. The CDR3 consists of 16 residues. The J segment lost 1 base and the V segment lost 2 bases, leaving 4 bases of the junction unmatched. CDR3: CASSDERTGGTDTQYF. In DNA form, the CDR3 reads TGTGCCAGCAGTGACGAGAGGACAGGGGGCACAGATACGCAGTATTTT.

This clone was recorded only once. The chain uses TRBV7-6 and TRBJ2-2; D is perhaps TRBD2 (6 bases). V dropped 5 bases and J dropped 3 bases, with 10 bases sitting between them. The CDR3 is made up of 14 amino acids. Germline CDR1 reads SGHVS; CDR2 reads FNYEAQ. The CDR3 here is CASSRGLYTGELFF. The CDR3 coding sequence is TGTGCCAGCAGCCGAGGACTATACACCGGGGAGCTGTTTTTT. The full variable domain, its missing parts supplied by reference TRBV7-6 and TRBJ2-2, is GAGVSQSPRYKVTKRGQDVALRCDPISGHVSLYWYRQALGQGPEFLTYFNYEAQQDKSGLPNDRFSAERPEGSISTLTIQRTEQRDSAMYRCASSRGLYTGELFFGEGSRLTVL.

V is TRBV2 and J is TRBJ1-1; 7 nucleotides match TRBD1. V lost 0 bases and J lost 6; bases outside the gene matches: 10. Germline-derived CDR1 and CDR2 are SNHLY and FYNNEI. The CDR3 runs to 16 residues. CDR3 nucleotides: TGTGCCAGCAGTGAAGCGGCCCGGACAGGTCGGGCTGAAGCTTTCTTT. Translating it yields CASSEAARTGRAEAFF.

The V gene is TRBV7-7, the J gene TRBJ2-3; 7 positions match TRBD2. This CDR3 comprises 15 residues. Germline assignment: CDR1 SSHAT and CDR2 FNYEAQ (reference sequence). V dropped 3 bases and J dropped 2; count of bases not matched to a gene: 5. CDR3 residues: CASSLTSSHTDTQYF. The CDR3 region has the DNA TGTGCCAGCAGCTTGACTAGCAGCCACACAGATACGCAGTATTTT.

This chain joins TRBV5-5 and TRBJ2-1, with 10 bases identical to TRBD2. CDR3 length equals 16 residues. The V and J ends lost 0 bases and 7 bases, in that order; junction bases with no gene match: 7. From germline, CDR1 is SGHKS and CDR2 YYEKEE (reference sequence). As DNA, the CDR3 is TGTGCCAGCAGCTTGGAGGGGACTAGCGCGAGAAATGAGCAGTTCTTC. Protein product: CASSLEGTSARNEQFF. Based on the CDR3 plus reference TRBV5-5 and TRBJ2-1, the full variable domain is DAGVTQSPTHLIKTRGQQVTLRCSPISGHKSVSWYQQVLGQGPQFIFQYYEKEERGRGNFPDRFSARQFPNYSSELNVNALLLGDSALYLCASSLEGTSARNEQFFGPGTRLTVL.

The V and J genes are TRBV9 and TRBJ1-5; the D is unclear. The CDR3 runs 13 residues. Germline CDR1 SGDLS, CDR2 YYNGEE. V lost 3 bases to trimming and J lost 2 bases, with 6 bases between them. CDR3 in amino acids: CASSALGNQPQHF. In nucleotides, the CDR3 is TGTGCCAGCAGCGCTCTAGGCAATCAGCCCCAGCATTTT.

Only a few counts were recorded for this clone. The chain carries TRBV5-5 and TRBJ2-1; D perhaps matches TRBD1 (5 bases). The germline V gene encodes CDR1 SGHKS and CDR2 YYEKEE (reference sequence). The CDR3 sequence is 13 residues long. V lost 4 bases to trimming and J lost 5 bases, with 10 bases between them. This CDR3 reads CASSPDSHNEQFF. Here the CDR3 DNA reads TGTGCCAGCAGCCCAGACAGCCACAATGAGCAGTTCTTC.

The chain uses TRBV25-1 and TRBJ2-2, with TRBD2 identical over 11 bases. The CDR3 is 16 residues long. The germline V gene encodes CDR1 MGHDK and CDR2 SYGVNS. The J segment lost 2 bases and the V segment lost 3 bases, leaving 2 bases of the junction unmatched. CDR3 nucleotides: TGTGCCAGCAGTGAGACTAGCGGGGTTAACACCGGGGAGCTGTTTTTT. The encoded protein is CASSETSGVNTGELFF.

This chain uses TRBV10-3 with TRBJ2-2; maybe TRBD2 (7 bases). This CDR3 has 18 amino acids. Germline-derived CDR1 and CDR2 are ENHRY and SYGVKD. V lost 6 bases to trimming and J lost 1 base, with 21 bases between them. The CDR3 region is CAISAPDGLGGNTGELFF. In DNA, the CDR3 is TGTGCCATCAGCGCGCCAGATGGACTAGGGGGGAACACCGGGGAGCTGTTTTTT.

A single count supports this clone. This sequence joins TRBV2 and TRBJ2-3; D ambiguous. Germline V gene data show CDR1 as SNHLY and CDR2 as FYNNEI. The CDR3 runs to 14 residues. V was trimmed by 4 bases and J by 1 base, leaving 9 bases between them. CDR3 nucleotide sequence: TGTGCCAGCAGTGCAGACTGGGGCACAGATACGCAGTATTTT. Amino acids: CASSADWGTDTQYF.